The 16 T cell receptor beta chains listed next were all sequenced from one sample in a study of control samples from healthy donors and cancer patients. Here immunoSEQ multiplex PCR was the method, and the copy in TCRdb shows in-frame clones only, minus some. The sample consists of about 130,000 clones, approximately 90% of them appearing once. The sample comprised blood. The receptors derive from a man aged 50-60 years in good health.

This chain uses TRBV24-1 with TRBJ2-3; a possible D gene is TRBD1 (7 bases). CDR1 KGHDR and CDR2 SFDVKD come from the germline V gene. The V end was cut by 2 bases, the J end by 6 bases, with 17 bases between. This CDR3 is 16 amino acids long. The CDR3 here is CATSDSNRGLTDTQYF. The CDR3 DNA is TGTGCCACCAGTGATTCGAACAGGGGACTTACGGATACGCAGTATTTT.

This chain uses TRBV7-9 with TRBJ2-7; D is unresolved. The germline CDR1 and CDR2 sequences are SEHNR and FQNEAQ (reference sequence). V lost 3 bases, J lost 6 bases, and 15 bases lay in between. The CDR3 has 14 amino acids. Written as DNA, the CDR3 is TGTGCCAGCAGCTTTGTAGGGTTAAACGGCGAGCAGTACTTC. Translated: CASSFVGLNGEQYF.

There are a few counts of this clone. This chain's CDR3 is CASSRDQQETQYF. The CDR3, as DNA: TGCGCCAGCAGCCGGGACCAACAAGAGACCCAGTACTTC. This rearrangement joins TRBV4-1 to TRBJ2-5; either TRBD1 or TRBD2 may supply D (5 bases each). Trimming left V 4 bases short and J 2 bases short, with 8 bases between. The germline gives CDR1 MGHRA, CDR2 YSYEKL. The CDR3 has 13 amino acids.

This chain connects TRBV30 to TRBJ2-7; TRBD1 matches at 9 bases. The V segment lost 5 bases and the J segment 5 bases; nucleotides outside the gene matches: 16. The CDR3 consists of 16 residues. From germline, CDR1 is GTSNPN and CDR2 SVGIG (reference sequence). CDR3 residues: CAWVTPPGTGNHEQYF. DNA for the CDR3: TGTGCCTGGGTCACCCCTCCCGGGACAGGGAACCACGAGCAGTACTTC.

In DNA form, the CDR3 reads TGTGCCAGGGACCTTACTCGTCGCACCGGGGAGCTGTTTTTT. Translated, it gives CARDLTRRTGELFF. The chain recombines TRBV2 with TRBJ2-2, with D uncertain. Germline V lookup: CDR1 SNHLY, CDR2 FYNNEI. Trimming pared 9 bases from V and 4 bases from J, leaving 15 bases between. The CDR3 extends over 14 amino acids.

The rearrangement links TRBV27 to TRBJ2-1; possibly TRBD2 for D (6 bases). This CDR3 contains 18 residues. Trimming stripped 0 bases from V and 7 bases from J, with 22 bases between. CDR1 and CDR2 from the germline V gene are MNHEY and SMNVEV (reference sequence). The CDR3 DNA sequence: TGTGCCAGCAGTTTATCGCCTCGGGGGAGAGTCGGGAATAATGAGCAGTTCTTC. Its protein product is CASSLSPRGRVGNNEQFF.

This clone was seen just once. This sequence joins TRBV18 and TRBJ1-1, with no clear D. V lost 4 bases to trimming and J lost 5 bases, with 11 bases between them. The CDR3 contains 13 residues. The V gene's germline CDR1 is KGHSH and CDR2 LQKENI. The CDR3 DNA sequence: TGTGCCAGCTCACAGGCAAAGGATACTGAAGCTTTCTTT. It specifies CASSQAKDTEAFF.

The V and J genes are TRBV24-1 and TRBJ2-2; D gene ambiguous. The CDR3 runs to 15 residues. Per the germline V gene, CDR1 is KGHDR and CDR2 is SFDVKD. The V gene lost 5 bases and the J gene lost 2 bases, with 11 bases spanning the gap. The CDR3 sequence is CATSGNRINTGELFF. The CDR3 DNA reads TGTGCCACCAGTGGAAACCGCATCAACACCGGGGAGCTGTTTTTT.

The chain recombines TRBV28 with TRBJ2-3, with D maybe TRBD2 (5 bases). Trimming took off 9 bases at V and 0 bases at J, with 19 bases between the two ends. This CDR3 spans 16 amino acids. Germline CDR1 and CDR2: MDHEN and SYDVKM. CDR3 nucleotide sequence: TGTGCCAGTCCCCCAGGTGGCTGGACTAGCACAGATACGCAGTATTTT. Protein product: CASPPGGWTSTDTQYF.

This clone appeared a single time. Here the CDR3 reads CAIIRGWTEAFF. As DNA, the CDR3 is TGTGCCATCATCAGGGGCTGGACTGAAGCTTTCTTT. The gene calls are TRBV6-5 and TRBJ1-1; a weak D match, TRBD1 (6 bases). CDR3 length: 12 residues. Trimming removed 10 bases from V and 5 bases from J, with 14 bases in between. The germline CDR1 and CDR2 sequences are MNHEY and SVGAGI.

J is TRBJ1-4 and V is TRBV7-9; a weak D match, TRBD1 (6 bases). V lost 7 bases to trimming and J lost 8 bases, with 20 bases between them. The CDR3 contains 15 residues. CDR1 SEHNR and CDR2 FQNEAQ come from the germline V gene (reference sequence). DNA of the CDR3: TGTGCCAGCACCCTGGGTGGCTGGGACAAAGAAAAACTGTTTTTT. Its protein product is CASTLGGWDKEKLFF.

This sequence joins TRBV28 and TRBJ2-5; 8 bases agree with TRBD2. The CDR3 length is 15 residues. Germline assignment: CDR1 MDHEN and CDR2 SYDVKM. Trimming removed 4 bases from V and 3 bases from J; junction bases left unmatched: 7. CDR3 in amino acids: CASSSRAGVKETQYF. CDR3 nucleotide sequence: TGTGCCAGCAGTTCCCGAGCGGGGGTAAAAGAGACCCAGTACTTC.

The gene calls are TRBV29-1 and TRBJ2-3; 16 bases align to TRBD2. Germline CDR1 SQVTM, CDR2 ANQGSEA. The V gene end was trimmed by 6 bases and the J gene end by 1 base; junction bases not matched to a gene: 7. The CDR3 spans 17 residues. The CDR3, as DNA: TGCAGCGTCCAGGGACTAGCGGGGGGGCAGGGCACAGATACGCAGTATTTT. Translating gives CSVQGLAGGQGTDTQYF.

This clone has a single count. The chain is built from TRBV7-9 and TRBJ1-5; 11 bases align to TRBD1. Trimming removed 1 base from V and 5 bases from J; junction bases left unmatched: 4. This CDR3 spans 16 amino acids. The germline gives CDR1 SEHNR, CDR2 FQNEAQ (reference sequence). Here the CDR3 reads CASSLGTGGAYQPQHF. The CDR3 DNA follows: TGTGCCAGCAGCTTAGGGACAGGGGGCGCTTATCAGCCCCAGCATTTT.

V is TRBV7-9 and J is TRBJ2-2, with D possibly being TRBD1 or TRBD2 (6 bases each). CDR3 length equals 19 residues. Trimming shortened V by 5 bases and J by 2 bases, and 24 bases separated the two germline ends. CDR1 is SEHNR, CDR2 FQNEAQ, per germline (reference sequence). CDR3 region: CASSPSVAGDLSNTGELFF. The CDR3 region has the DNA TGTGCCAGCAGCCCTAGCGTGGCAGGGGACCTTTCAAACACCGGGGAGCTGTTTTTT.

V gene TRBV27 combines with J gene TRBJ2-7; 7 bases line up with TRBD1. The ends lost 0 bases at V and 2 bases at J; junction bases unmatched: 7. Germline V lookup: CDR1 MNHEY, CDR2 SMNVEV (reference sequence). This CDR3 is built from 16 residues. CDR3 nucleotides: TGTGCCAGCAGTTTATCGTCCGGGACAGCCCCCTACGAGCAGTACTTC. Protein: CASSLSSGTAPYEQYF.